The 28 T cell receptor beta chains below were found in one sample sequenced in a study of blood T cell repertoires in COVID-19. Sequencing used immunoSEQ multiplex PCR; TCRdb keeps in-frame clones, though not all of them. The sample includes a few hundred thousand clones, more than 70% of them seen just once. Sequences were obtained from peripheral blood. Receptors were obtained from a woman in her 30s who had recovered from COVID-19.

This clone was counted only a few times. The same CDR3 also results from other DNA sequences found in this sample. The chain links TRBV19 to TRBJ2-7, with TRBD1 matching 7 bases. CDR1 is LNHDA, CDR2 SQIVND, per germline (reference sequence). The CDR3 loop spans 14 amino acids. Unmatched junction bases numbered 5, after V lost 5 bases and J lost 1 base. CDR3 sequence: CASSPGQASYEQYF. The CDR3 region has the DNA TGTGCCAGTAGTCCCGGACAGGCTTCCTACGAGCAGTACTTC.

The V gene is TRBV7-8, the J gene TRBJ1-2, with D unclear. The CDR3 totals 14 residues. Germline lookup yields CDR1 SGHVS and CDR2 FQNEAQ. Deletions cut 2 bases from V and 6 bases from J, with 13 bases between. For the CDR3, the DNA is TGTGCCAGCAGCTTACTACGGAACCGGGATGGCTACACCTTC. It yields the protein CASSLLRNRDGYTF.

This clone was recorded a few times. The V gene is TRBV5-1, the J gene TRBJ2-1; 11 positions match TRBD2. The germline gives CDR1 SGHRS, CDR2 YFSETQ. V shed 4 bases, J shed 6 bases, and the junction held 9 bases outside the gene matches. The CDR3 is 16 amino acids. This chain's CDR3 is CASSGDSGGAGNEQFF. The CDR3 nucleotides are TGCGCCAGCAGCGGAGATAGCGGGGGGGCCGGCAATGAGCAGTTCTTC. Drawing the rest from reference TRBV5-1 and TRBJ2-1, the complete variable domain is KAGVTQTPRYLIKTRGQQVTLSCSPISGHRSVSWYQQTPGQGLQFLFEYFSETQRNKGNFPGRFSGRQFSNSRSEMNVSTLELGDSALYLCASSGDSGGAGNEQFFGPGTRLTVL.

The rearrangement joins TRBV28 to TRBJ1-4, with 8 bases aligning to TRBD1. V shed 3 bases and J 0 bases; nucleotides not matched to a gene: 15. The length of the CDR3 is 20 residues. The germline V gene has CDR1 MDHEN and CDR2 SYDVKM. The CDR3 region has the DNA TGTGCCAGCAGTTTCATCGGACAGGGAGTTCTTCTTGCAACTAATGAAAAACTGTTTTTT. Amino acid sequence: CASSFIGQGVLLATNEKLFF.

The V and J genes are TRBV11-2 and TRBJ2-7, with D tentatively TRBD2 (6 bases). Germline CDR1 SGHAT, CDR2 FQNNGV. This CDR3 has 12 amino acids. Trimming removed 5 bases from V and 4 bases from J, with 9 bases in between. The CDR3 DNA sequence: TGTGCCAGCAGCCAGGGAGGTTACGAGCAGTACTTC. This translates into CASSQGGYEQYF.

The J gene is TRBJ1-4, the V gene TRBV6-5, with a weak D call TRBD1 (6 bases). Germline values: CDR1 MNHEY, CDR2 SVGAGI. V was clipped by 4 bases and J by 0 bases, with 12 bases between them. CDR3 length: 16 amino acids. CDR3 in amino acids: CASSSRGAATNEKLFF. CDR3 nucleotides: TGTGCCAGCAGTTCCAGGGGAGCTGCAACTAATGAAAAACTGTTTTTT.

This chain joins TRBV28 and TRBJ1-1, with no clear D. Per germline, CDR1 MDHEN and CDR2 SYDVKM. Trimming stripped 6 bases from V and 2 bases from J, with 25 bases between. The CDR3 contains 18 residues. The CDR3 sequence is CASSITSGFSPPNTEAFF. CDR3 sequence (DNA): TGTGCCAGCAGCATAACCTCGGGATTCAGCCCTCCAAACACTGAAGCTTTCTTT.

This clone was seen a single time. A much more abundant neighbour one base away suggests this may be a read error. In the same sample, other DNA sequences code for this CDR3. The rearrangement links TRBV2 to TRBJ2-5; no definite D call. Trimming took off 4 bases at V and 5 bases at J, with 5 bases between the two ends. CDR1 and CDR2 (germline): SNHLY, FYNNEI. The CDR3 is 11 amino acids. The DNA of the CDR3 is TGTGCCAGCAGTGTCGGTGAGACCCAGTACTTC. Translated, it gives CASSVGETQYF.

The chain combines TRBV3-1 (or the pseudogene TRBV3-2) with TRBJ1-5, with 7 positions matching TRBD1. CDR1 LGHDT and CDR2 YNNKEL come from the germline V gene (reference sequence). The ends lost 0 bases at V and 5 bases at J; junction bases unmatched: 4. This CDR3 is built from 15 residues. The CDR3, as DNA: TGTGCCAGCAGCCAAGATTTAGGGGGCTATCAGCCCCAGCATTTT. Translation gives CASSQDLGGYQPQHF.

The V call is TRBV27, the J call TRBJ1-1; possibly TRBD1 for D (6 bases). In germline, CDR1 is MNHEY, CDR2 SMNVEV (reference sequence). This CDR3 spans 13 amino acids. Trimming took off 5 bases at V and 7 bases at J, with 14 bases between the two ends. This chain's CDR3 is CASSPLRTDEAFF. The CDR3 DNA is TGTGCCAGCAGTCCCCTTCGGACAGATGAAGCTTTCTTT.

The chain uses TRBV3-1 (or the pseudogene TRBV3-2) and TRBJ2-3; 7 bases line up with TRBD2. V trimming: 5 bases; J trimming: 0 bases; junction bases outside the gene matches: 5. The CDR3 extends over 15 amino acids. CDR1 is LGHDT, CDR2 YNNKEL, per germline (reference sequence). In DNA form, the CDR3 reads TGTGCCAGCAGCTACCTAGCGGAAAGCACAGATACGCAGTATTTT. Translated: CASSYLAESTDTQYF.

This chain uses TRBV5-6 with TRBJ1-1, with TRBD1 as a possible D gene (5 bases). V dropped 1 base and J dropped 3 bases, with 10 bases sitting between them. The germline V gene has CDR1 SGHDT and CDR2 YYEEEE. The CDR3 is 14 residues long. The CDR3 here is CASSLQGGDTEAFF. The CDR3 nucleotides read TGTGCCAGCAGCTTGCAGGGAGGGGACACTGAAGCTTTCTTT.

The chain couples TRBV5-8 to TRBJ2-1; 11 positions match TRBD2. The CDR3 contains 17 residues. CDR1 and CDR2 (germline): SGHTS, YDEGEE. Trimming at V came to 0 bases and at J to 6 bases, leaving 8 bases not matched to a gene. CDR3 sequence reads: CASSLGPTSGVLNEQFF. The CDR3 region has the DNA TGTGCCAGCAGCTTGGGCCCGACTAGCGGGGTTCTCAATGAGCAGTTCTTC.

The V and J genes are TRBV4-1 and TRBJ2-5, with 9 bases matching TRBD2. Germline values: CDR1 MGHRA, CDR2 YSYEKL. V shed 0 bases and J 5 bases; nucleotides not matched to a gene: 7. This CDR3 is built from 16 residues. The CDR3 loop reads CASSQDGAGGRETQYF. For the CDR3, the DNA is TGCGCCAGCAGCCAAGATGGGGCGGGGGGGCGCGAGACCCAGTACTTC.

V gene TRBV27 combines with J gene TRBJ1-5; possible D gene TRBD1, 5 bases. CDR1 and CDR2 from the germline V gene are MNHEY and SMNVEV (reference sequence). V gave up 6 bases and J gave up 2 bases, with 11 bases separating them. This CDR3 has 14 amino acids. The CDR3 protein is CASSPRGGNQPQHF. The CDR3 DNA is TGTGCCAGCAGCCCCCGGGGGGGCAATCAGCCCCAGCATTTT.

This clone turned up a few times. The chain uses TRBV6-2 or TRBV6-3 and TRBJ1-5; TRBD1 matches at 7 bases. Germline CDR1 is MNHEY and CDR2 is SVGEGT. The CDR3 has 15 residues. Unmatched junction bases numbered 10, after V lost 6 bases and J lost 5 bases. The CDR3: CASSTDRVRDQPQHF. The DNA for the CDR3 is TGTGCCAGCAGCACCGACAGGGTAAGGGATCAGCCCCAGCATTTT.

The CDR3 sequence is CATSQMRRGGPDEQFF. As DNA, the CDR3 is TGTGCCACCAGCCAAATGAGGAGGGGTGGGCCAGATGAGCAGTTCTTC. The chain links TRBV15 to TRBJ2-1, with a weak D call TRBD2 (6 bases). V was clipped by 5 bases and J by 8 bases, with 22 bases between them. The CDR3 is made up of 16 amino acids. Germline CDR1 is LNHNV and CDR2 is YYDKDF (reference sequence).

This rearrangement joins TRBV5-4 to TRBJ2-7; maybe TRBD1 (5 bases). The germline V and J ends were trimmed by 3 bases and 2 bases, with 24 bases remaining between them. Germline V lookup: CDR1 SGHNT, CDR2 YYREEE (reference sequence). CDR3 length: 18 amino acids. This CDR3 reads CASSSSHVTARKTYEQYF. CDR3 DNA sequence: TGTGCCAGCAGCTCGAGCCACGTGACAGCTAGAAAAACCTACGAGCAGTACTTC.

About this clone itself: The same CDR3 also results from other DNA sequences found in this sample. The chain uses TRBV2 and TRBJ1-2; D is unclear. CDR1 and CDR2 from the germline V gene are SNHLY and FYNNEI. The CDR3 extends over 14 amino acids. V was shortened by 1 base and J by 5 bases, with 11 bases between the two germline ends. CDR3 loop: CASSEGGGEYGYTF. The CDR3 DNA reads TGTGCCAGCAGTGAAGGGGGTGGGGAGTATGGCTACACCTTC.

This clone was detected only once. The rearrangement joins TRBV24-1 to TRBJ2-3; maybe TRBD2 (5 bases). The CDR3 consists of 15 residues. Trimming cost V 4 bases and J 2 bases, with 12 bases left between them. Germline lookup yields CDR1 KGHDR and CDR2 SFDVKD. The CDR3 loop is CATSDPRDSTDTQYF. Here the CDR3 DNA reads TGTGCCACCAGTGACCCGAGGGATTCCACAGATACGCAGTATTTT.

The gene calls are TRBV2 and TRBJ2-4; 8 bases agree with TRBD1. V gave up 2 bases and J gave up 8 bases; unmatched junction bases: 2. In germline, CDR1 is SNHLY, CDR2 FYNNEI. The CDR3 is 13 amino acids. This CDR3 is CASSEQGADIQYF. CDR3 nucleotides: TGTGCCAGCAGTGAACAGGGGGCGGACATTCAGTACTTC.

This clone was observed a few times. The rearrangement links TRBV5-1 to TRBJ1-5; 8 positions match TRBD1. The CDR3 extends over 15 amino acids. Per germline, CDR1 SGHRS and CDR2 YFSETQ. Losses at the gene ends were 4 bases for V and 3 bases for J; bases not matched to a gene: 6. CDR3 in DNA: TGCGCCAGCAGCCCGGGGACAGGCTACAATCAGCCCCAGCATTTT. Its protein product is CASSPGTGYNQPQHF. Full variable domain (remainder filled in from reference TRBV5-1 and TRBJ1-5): KAGVTQTPRYLIKTRGQQVTLSCSPISGHRSVSWYQQTPGQGLQFLFEYFSETQRNKGNFPGRFSGRQFSNSRSEMNVSTLELGDSALYLCASSPGTGYNQPQHFGDGTRLSIL.

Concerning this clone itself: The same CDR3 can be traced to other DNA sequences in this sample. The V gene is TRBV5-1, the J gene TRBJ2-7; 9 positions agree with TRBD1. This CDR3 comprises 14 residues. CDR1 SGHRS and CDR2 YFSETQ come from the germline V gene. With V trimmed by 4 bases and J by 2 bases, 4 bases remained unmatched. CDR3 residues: CASSPRDRAYEQYF. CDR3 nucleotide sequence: TGCGCCAGCAGCCCCCGGGACAGGGCCTACGAGCAGTACTTC.

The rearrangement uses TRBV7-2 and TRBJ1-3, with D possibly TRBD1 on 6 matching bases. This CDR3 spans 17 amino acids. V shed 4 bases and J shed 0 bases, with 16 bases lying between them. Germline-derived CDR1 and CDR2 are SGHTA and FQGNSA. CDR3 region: CASSSSGGRHSGNTIYF. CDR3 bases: TGTGCCAGCAGCTCCTCGGGGGGGCGCCACTCTGGAAACACCATATATTTT.

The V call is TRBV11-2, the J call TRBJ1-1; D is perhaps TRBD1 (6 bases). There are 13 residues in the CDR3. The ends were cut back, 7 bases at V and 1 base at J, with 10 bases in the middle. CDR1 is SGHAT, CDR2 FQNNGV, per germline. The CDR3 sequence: CASTRGRNTEAFF. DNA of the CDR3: TGTGCCAGCACCAGGGGCAGGAACACTGAAGCTTTCTTT.

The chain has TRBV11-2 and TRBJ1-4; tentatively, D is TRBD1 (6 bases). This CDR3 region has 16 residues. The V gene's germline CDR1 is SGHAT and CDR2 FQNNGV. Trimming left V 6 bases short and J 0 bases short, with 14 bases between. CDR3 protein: CASRRGGPATNEKLFF. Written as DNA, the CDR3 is TGTGCCAGCAGGCGCGGGGGGCCTGCAACTAATGAAAAACTGTTTTTT.

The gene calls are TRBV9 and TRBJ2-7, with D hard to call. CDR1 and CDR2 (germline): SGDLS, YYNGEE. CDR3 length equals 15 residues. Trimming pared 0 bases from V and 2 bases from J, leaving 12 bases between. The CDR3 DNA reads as TGTGCCAGCAGCGTAGGGGCTTCCCCGCCCTACGAGCAGTACTTC. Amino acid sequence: CASSVGASPPYEQYF.

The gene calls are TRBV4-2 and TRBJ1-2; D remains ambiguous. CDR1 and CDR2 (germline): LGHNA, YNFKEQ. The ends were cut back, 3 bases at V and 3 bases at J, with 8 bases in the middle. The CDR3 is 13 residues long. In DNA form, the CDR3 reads TGTGCCAGCAGCCATGGAACAGACTATGGCTACACCTTC. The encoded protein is CASSHGTDYGYTF.